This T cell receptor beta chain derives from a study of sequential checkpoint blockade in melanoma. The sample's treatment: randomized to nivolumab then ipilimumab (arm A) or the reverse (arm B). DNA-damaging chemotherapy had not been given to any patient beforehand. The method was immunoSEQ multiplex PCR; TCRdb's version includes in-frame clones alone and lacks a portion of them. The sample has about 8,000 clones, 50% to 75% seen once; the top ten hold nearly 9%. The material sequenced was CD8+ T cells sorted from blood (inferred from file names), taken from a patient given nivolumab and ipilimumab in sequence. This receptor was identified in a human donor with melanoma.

The CDR3 here is CASSWLAGGYYNEQFF. CDR3 bases: TGCGCCAGCAGCTGGTTAGCGGGAGGGTACTACAATGAGCAGTTCTTC. V and J are TRBV5-1 and TRBJ2-1, with TRBD2 matching over 11 bases. The CDR3 is made up of 16 amino acids. Germline CDR1 and CDR2: SGHRS and YFSETQ. J was trimmed by 3 bases and V by 3 bases; bases with no gene match: 5.